This T cell receptor beta chain comes out of a study of blood T cell repertoires in COVID-19. Study details: The origin of the acute and convalescent COVID-19 samples was the United States, Italy and Spain. Nucleic acid was either cDNA or gDNA, and it came from T cells, B-cell-depleted T cells, or PBMCs.

Methods used by the authors: Reference gene primer amplification gave nucleated cell count estimates. Assay used: immunoSEQ multiplex PCR; TCRdb lists only in-frame clones, some missing. The V and J calls and clone size were taken over from that table, and D and trimming were inferred from the DNA. This sample has 120,000 or so clones, with about three quarters found just once. Only a few counts were recorded for this clone. The CDR3 has 13 residues. CDR1 is KGHDR, CDR2 SFDVKD, per germline. The V gene lost 4 bases and the J gene lost 5 bases, with 10 bases spanning the gap. The rearrangement links TRBV24-1 to TRBJ2-5; TRBD1 might be the D (6 bases). The source material was peripheral blood. The receptor was isolated from a woman of 80 years or more with active or convalescent COVID-19. Here the CDR3 DNA reads TGTGCCACCAGTGACTCAGGGGCGGAGACCCAGTACTTC. Translation gives CATSDSGAETQYF.